This is a list of T cell receptor beta chains from one sample in a study of cytomegalovirus exposure and HLA in healthy donors. TCRdb keeps only in-frame clones here, not all; method: immunoSEQ multiplex PCR. The sample holds 130,000 or so clones; 75% to 90% are singletons and the top ten take less than 2%. The sequenced sample consisted of PBMCs. The receptors come from a middle-aged man in good health and CMV-seronegative. Each CDR3 is given with its conserved first and last residue. D genes are given only for firm matches. Only some rows state a clone size, as once, few, many or a class for expanded clones.

size	D	V	J	DNA	CDR3
few	-	TRBV11-3	TRBJ2-2	TGTGCCAGCAGCTTAGGGCGGGAGAACACCGGGGAGCTGTTTTTT	CASSLGRENTGELFF
-	TRBD2	TRBV5-1	TRBJ2-5	TGCGCCAGCAGCTTTCCCAAACCCTGGACTAGCGGGGGGGCGGTGACCCAGTACTTC	CASSFPKPWTSGGAVTQYF
-	TRBD1	TRBV30	TRBJ2-7	TGTGCCTGGATGGTCAGGGGGCCCTACGAGCAGTACTTC	CAWMVRGPYEQYF
-	-	TRBV7-8	TRBJ2-2	TGTGCCAGCAGCTTAGCACTAGGGGGCACCGGGGAGCTGTTTTTT	CASSLALGGTGELFF
-	TRBD1	TRBV10-3	TRBJ2-5	TGTGCCATCAGTGGCGGGACAGGGGTTGAGACCCAGTACTTC	CAISGGTGVETQYF
-	-	TRBV5-1	TRBJ1-6	TGCGCCAGCAGTTTGGGGGCTGATTCACCCCTCCACTTT	CASSLGADSPLHF
-	TRBD2	TRBV19	TRBJ2-1	TGTGCCAGTAGTAGCGGGAGGGCCCCGAACAATGAGCAGTTCTTC	CASSSGRAPNNEQFF
-	TRBD2	TRBV2	TRBJ2-5	TGTGCCAGCAGGGAACGGGGGGGGGAGACCCAGTACTTC	CASRERGGETQYF
-	-	TRBV27	TRBJ2-1	TGTGCCAGCAGTCCCCTCCACTACAGGGATGATGAGCAGTTCTTC	CASSPLHYRDDEQFF
-	-	TRBV7-2	TRBJ2-2	TGTGCCAGCAGCTTAAGTTGGCCGGGCACCGGGGAGCTGTTTTTT	CASSLSWPGTGELFF
-	TRBD1	TRBV9	TRBJ2-5	TGTGCCAGCAGCGCCACGGGACAGGGGGCGCGGGAGACCCAGTACTTC	CASSATGQGARETQYF
-	-	TRBV6-4	TRBJ2-2	TGTGCCAGCAGTGACCCGGGGGACCTAACCGGGGAGCTGTTTTTT	CASSDPGDLTGELFF
-	-	TRBV7-8	TRBJ1-1	TGTGCCAGCAGCTTAGCGCGGGCGGCGAACACTGAAGCTTTCTTT	CASSLARAANTEAFF
few	-	TRBV19	TRBJ2-5	TGTGCCAGTTCGTGGGCCAAGAGAGAGACCCAGTACTTC	CASSWAKRETQYF
-	-	TRBV4-1	TRBJ2-1	TGCGCCAGCAGCCAAGTTGACATCTTGTCCTACAATGAGCAGTTCTTC	CASSQVDILSYNEQFF
-	-	TRBV9	TRBJ1-1	TGTGCCAGCAGCTCCTCGGTGAACACTGAAGCTTTCTTT	CASSSSVNTEAFF
-	TRBD1	TRBV6-5	TRBJ1-2	TGTGCCAGCAGGAGAACAGGGGAATTCTATGGCTACACCTTC	CASRRTGEFYGYTF
-	-	TRBV6-6	TRBJ1-2	TGTGCCAGCAGTTACCCCCATCCAGACTATGGCTACACCTTC	CASSYPHPDYGYTF
-	TRBD2	TRBV11-1	TRBJ2-7	TGTGCCAGCAGCTTAGCGTCGGGGGGTGCCGAGCAGTACTTC	CASSLASGGAEQYF
-	-	TRBV19	TRBJ1-1	TGTGCCAGTAAAAGGAGGGGCAGCACTGAAGCTTTCTTT	CASKRRGSTEAFF
-	TRBD1	TRBV5-1	TRBJ2-7	TGCGCCAGCAGCTTGAGGAAGGACAGGGGCTCGGGTGAGCAGTACTTC	CASSLRKDRGSGEQYF
-	TRBD1	TRBV5-4	TRBJ2-5	TGTGCCAGCAGCTCCTACAGGGGCCAAGAGACCCAGTACTTC	CASSSYRGQETQYF
-	-	TRBV6-7	TRBJ2-5	TGTGCCAACGCCCTTCAGCAAGAGACCCAGTACTTC	CANALQQETQYF
-	TRBD2	TRBV11-3	TRBJ2-7	TGTGCCAGCTACGTTCAAGCGGGAGTTGATAATTCTCCCGAGCAGTACTTC	CASYVQAGVDNSPEQYF